This T cell receptor (beta chain) was sequenced in a study of blood T cell repertoires in COVID-19. Across the whole study: Researchers got acute and convalescent COVID-19 samples from the United States, Italy and Spain. T cells, B-cell-depleted T cells, or PBMCs provided the cDNA or gDNA that served as material.

The CDR3 totals 17 residues. Trimming took 0 bases from V and 0 from J, leaving 14 bases between them. Germline CDR1 reads KGHSH; CDR2 reads LQKENI. Authors' methods: It was from reference gene primer amplification that nucleated cell counts were estimated. Clones were read by immunoSEQ multiplex PCR, and TCRdb kept only the in-frame ones, dropping some. From that table come the V and J calls and clone size; the DNA was used to work out D and trimming. The sample holds around 99,000 clones, approximately 80% seen once. V and J are TRBV18 and TRBJ1-2; D call uncertain. The sequence was obtained from an elderly woman with active or convalescent COVID-19. The sample comprised peripheral blood. Here the CDR3 reads CASSPPVFTEANYGYTF. CDR3 sequence (DNA): TGTGCCAGCTCACCACCGGTTTTTACAGAAGCTAACTATGGCTACACCTTC.